This T cell receptor (beta chain) stems from a study of CD8+ T cells in alopecia areata (dated by TCRdb to 2016 to 2019). About the study as a whole: Treated patients were enrolled in an open-label pilot trial of oral tofacitinib, 5 to 10 mg twice daily, for moderate-to-severe alopecia areata. Tofacitinib-treated patients had biopsies at baseline and at 4 and 24 weeks of treatment, with a later scalp biopsy in several patients. Tofacitinib was given for 6 to 18 months, followed by 6 months of follow-up off drug to assess delayed response and recurrence. TCRbeta CDR3 regions were amplified by immunoSEQ multiplex PCR using 35 Vbeta forward and 13 Jbeta reverse primers. RNA was obtained with the PAXgene miRNA kit for fixed scalp, the miRNeasy kit for PBMCs, and the RNeasy kit for mouse skin. Scalp tissue and sorted CD4+ and CD8+ peripheral blood T cells from patchy and totalis/universalis alopecia areata patients and from healthy controls were covered by human TCRbeta sequencing. Disease severity in treated patients was measured with the SALT score, which quantifies the percentage of affected scalp surface area. High-throughput TCRbeta sequencing was used to examine T cell clonal expansion in alopecia areata in both the C3H/HeJ mouse model and human patients. Scalp clonality was compared among normal scalp (n=4), patchy alopecia areata scalp (n=8), and alopecia totalis/universalis scalp (n=8).

The library was made by the immunoSEQ multiplex PCR assay. To provide template for TCR sequencing, every sample had RNA extracted and reverse transcribed into cDNA. SuperScript III was used for first-strand cDNA synthesis, primed with a 2:1 mix of oligo-dT and random hexamers. A synthetic immune receptor repertoire was used to gauge amplification bias, and whatever bias remained was removed computationally. As for the original processing: Raw reads were preprocessed to remove errors, and CDR3 was defined by IMGT conventions from the conserved cysteine to phenylalanine. Clonality was calculated as 1 minus Shannon entropy normalized by log2 of the number of productive unique TCRs. Whether scalp clones were CD4 or CD8 was inferred by matching scalp TCRbeta sequences against CD4 and CD8 repertoires sorted from blood. What TCRdb holds here is the immuneACCESS table cut down to in-frame rearrangements. Part of the clones is not present; checked against another copy, under half of the missing clones reflect an unresolved V gene, and the others are unexplained. Clone size and V and J calls were adopted from that table, with D and trimming inferred from the DNA. A total of some 100,000 clones appear in this sample, roughly 47% of them only once. Together, the top ten hold roughly 18% of the sample.

General findings and caveats noted by the study authors: Tofacitinib significantly lowered scalp clonality and the number of expanded CD8+ clones among the top 100 scalp clones. During tofacitinib treatment, many expanded lesional clones stuck around in both scalp and blood, and this persistence may partly explain why relapse happens after treatment is stopped. Shared TCR sequences between patients were less evident than in mice, which may be partly attributable to HLA diversity in the patient population. Scalp TCR repertoire analysis is complicated because resident alphabeta T cells in normal human skin are also sequenced, whereas mouse skin is dominated by gammadelta T cells. Because the treated cohort was small and had only one nonresponder, larger studies are needed to examine links between baseline CD8+ expansion and response. Higher clonality and more expanded CD8+ clones were observed in lesional scalp than in normal scalp, particularly in alopecia totalis/universalis, a finding suggestive of antigenic drive.

The CDR3 runs 15 amino acids, cysteine and phenylalanine included. Only CDR3 DNA remains: 45 bases, in frame from the first base. Trimming at the junction amounts to 1 base on V and 3 bases on J, and the germline ends lie 13 bases apart. Based on the germline V gene, the CDR1 and CDR2 sequences are MGHRA and YSYEKL. This clone was recorded a few times. The antigen it recognizes is unknown. The record has no base qualities; no much larger clone is one base away. Taken with the paper, the label for time point translates to: 24 weeks on oral tofacitinib. In the paper's terms, the treatment or condition label means: oral pan-JAK inhibitor, 5-10 mg twice daily. Lesional scalp punch biopsies and peripheral blood were obtained from alopecia areata patients. PBMCs were isolated by density centrifugation and stained for CD3, CD4 and CD8, after which CD4+ and CD8+ T cells were sorted on a FACSAria.

This receptor was identified in a human donor with alopecia areata. The rearranged segments are TRBV4-1 and TRBJ2-7; the D region possibly corresponds to TRBD1 (7 bases align). The specimen was CD8+ T cells sorted from blood, collected at week 24, from a patient treated with tofacitinib. CDR3 sequence: CASSQVQGEVYEQYF. The bases are TGCGCCAGCAGCCAAGTCCAGGGGGAGGTCTACGAGCAGTACTTC.